The subject of this entry is one T cell receptor (beta chain). No antigen is known for it. This entry comes from a study of OX40 agonist ivuxolimab in advanced cancers. Across the whole study: Treatment of patients was with ivuxolimab, an agonistic anti-OX40 (CD134) antibody. The eligibility criteria allowed prior anti-PD-1, anti-PD-L1 or anti-CTLA-4 therapy, and about 40% had some.

Overall study findings and caveats: Both CD4+ and CD8+ T cell populations in blood had undergone clonal expansion by week 6 at 0.1 to 3.0 mg/kg.

V lost 4 bases, J lost 3 bases, and 6 bases lay in between. The length of the CDR3 is 12 residues. Germline V CDR1 and CDR2: LGHNT, FRNRAP. TCRdb's table, derived via immunoSEQ multiplex PCR, lists solely in-frame clones and lacks some. The sample consists of 90,000 to 100,000 clones, around 96% of them appearing once. The sequences come from CD4+ or CD8+ T cells sorted from blood, collected in a trial of the OX40 agonist ivuxolimab. The chain recombines TRBV12-5 with TRBJ1-1, with D unclear. This receptor was identified in an adult with an advanced solid tumor such as melanoma, head and neck, liver or kidney cancer. The CDR3 coding sequence is TGTGCTAGTGGTTCCGGGGACACTGAAGCTTTCTTT. It is translated as CASGSGDTEAFF.